This entry features one TCR beta chain sequence. Germline V gives CDR1 SGDLS, CDR2 YYNGEE. The germline V and J ends were trimmed by 0 bases and 8 bases, with 11 bases remaining between them. CDR3 length: 14 residues. The PCR made use of 60 Vbeta and 13 Jbeta primers. Data came from immunoSEQ multiplex PCR; TCRdb stores just in-frame clones and leaves some out. In the table there are under 150,000 clones, over 65% of which are singletons. The data were taken from a study of cytomegalovirus exposure and HLA in healthy donors. This sequence was found in a woman between 40 and 50 years old in good health and CMV-seronegative. The source material was PBMCs. This chain links TRBV9 with TRBJ1-4; D might be TRBD1 (5 bases). The chain's CDR3 is CASSVAEGREKLFF. Written as DNA, the CDR3 is TGTGCCAGCAGCGTAGCGGAGGGGAGGGAAAAACTGTTTTTT.